This entry describes one TCR beta chain. The data belong to a study of CD8 T cells in Susac syndrome. The authors reverse transcribed about 0.45 to 1 ug RNA with random hexamers. Each CDR3 protein is one row after TCRdb ran MiXCR on the immunoSEQ multiplex PCR reads. The sample lists 130,000 to 150,000 distinct CDR3 sequences; nearly 95% were seen once. Blood CD8+ and CD4+ T cells underwent high-throughput TCR beta sequencing. This CDR3 is 14 amino acids long. CDR1 DFQATT and CDR2 SNEGSKA come from the germline V gene (reference sequence). Trimming took 6 bases from V and 3 from J, leaving 16 bases between them.

The sequenced sample was CD8+ T cells from PBMCs. The TCR sequence derives from a human donor in good health. V is TRBV20-1 and J is TRBJ2-3; either TRBD1 or TRBD2 may fit D (5 bases each). The CDR3 is CSAAPGTGTDTQYF. The CDR3 coding sequence is TGCAGTGCAGCTCCCGGGACGGGGACAGATACGCAGTATTTT.